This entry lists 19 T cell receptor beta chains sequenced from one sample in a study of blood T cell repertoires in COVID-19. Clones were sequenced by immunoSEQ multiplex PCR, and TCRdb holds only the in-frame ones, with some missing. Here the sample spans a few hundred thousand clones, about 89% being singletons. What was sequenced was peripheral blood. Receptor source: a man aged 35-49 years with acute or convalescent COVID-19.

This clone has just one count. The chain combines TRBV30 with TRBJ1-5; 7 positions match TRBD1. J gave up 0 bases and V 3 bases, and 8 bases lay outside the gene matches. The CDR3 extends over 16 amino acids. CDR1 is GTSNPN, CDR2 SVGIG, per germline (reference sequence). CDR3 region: CAWRGDSYGSNQPQHF. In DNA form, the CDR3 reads TGTGCCTGGAGAGGGGACAGCTACGGTAGCAATCAGCCCCAGCATTTT.

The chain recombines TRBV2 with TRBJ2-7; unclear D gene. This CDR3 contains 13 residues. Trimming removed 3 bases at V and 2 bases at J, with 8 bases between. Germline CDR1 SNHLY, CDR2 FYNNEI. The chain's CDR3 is CASSDADPYEQYF. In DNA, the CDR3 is TGTGCCAGCAGTGATGCAGATCCCTACGAGCAGTACTTC.

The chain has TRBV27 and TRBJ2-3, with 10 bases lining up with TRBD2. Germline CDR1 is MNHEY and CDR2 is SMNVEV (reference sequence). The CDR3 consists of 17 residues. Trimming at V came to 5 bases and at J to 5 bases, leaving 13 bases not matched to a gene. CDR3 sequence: CASSPSTSGIPKDTQYF. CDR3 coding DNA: TGTGCCAGCAGTCCATCTACTAGCGGGATTCCCAAAGATACGCAGTATTTT.

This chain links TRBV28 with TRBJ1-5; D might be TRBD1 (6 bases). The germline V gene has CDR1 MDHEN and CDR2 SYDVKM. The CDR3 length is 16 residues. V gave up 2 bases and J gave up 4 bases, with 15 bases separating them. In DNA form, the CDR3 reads TGTGCCAGCAGTTTAATGGCAGGGGTTATTAATCAGCCCCAGCATTTT. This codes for CASSLMAGVINQPQHF.

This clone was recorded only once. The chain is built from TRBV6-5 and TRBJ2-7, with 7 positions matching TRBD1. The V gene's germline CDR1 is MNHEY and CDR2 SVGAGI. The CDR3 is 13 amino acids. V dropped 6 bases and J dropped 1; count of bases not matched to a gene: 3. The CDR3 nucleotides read TGTGCCAGCAGACCGGGACAGTCCTACGAGCAGTACTTC. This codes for CASRPGQSYEQYF.

The CDR3 DNA reads as TGTGCCAGCGGTAGGAGCTGGACAGGGTCGCCTCAAGAGACCCAGTACTTC. As protein: CASGRSWTGSPQETQYF. The J gene is TRBJ2-5, the V gene TRBV2, with TRBD1 matching over 8 bases. V was pared by 8 bases and J by 2 bases, with 16 bases of the junction left unmatched. The CDR3 is 17 amino acids. From germline, CDR1 is SNHLY and CDR2 FYNNEI.

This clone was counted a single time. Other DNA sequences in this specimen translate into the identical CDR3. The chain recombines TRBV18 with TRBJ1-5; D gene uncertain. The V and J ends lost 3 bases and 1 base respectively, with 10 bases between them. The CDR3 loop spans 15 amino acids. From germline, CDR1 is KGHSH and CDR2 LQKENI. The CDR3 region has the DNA TGTGCCAGCTCACCGTCGGGAGCCAGCAATCAGCCCCAGCATTTT. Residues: CASSPSGASNQPQHF.

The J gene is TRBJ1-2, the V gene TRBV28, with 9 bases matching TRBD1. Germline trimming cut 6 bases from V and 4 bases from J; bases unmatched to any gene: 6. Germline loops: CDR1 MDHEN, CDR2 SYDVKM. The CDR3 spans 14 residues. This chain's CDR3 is CASRIPGQGYGYTF. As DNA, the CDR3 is TGTGCCAGCAGAATACCGGGACAGGGCTATGGCTACACCTTC.

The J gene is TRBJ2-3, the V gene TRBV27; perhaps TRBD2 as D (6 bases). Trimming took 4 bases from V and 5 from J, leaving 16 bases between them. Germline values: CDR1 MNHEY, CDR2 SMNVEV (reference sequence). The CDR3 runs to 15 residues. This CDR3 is CASSSPPRGVDTQYF. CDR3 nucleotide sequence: TGTGCCAGCAGTTCCCCCCCCCGCGGGGTAGATACGCAGTATTTT.

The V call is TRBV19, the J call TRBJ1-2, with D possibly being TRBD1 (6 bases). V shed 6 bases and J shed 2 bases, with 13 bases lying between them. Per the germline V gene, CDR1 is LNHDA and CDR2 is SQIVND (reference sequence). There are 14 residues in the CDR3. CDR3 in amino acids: CASRRPGQNYGYTF. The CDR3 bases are TGTGCCAGTAGGCGGCCCGGACAGAACTATGGCTACACCTTC.

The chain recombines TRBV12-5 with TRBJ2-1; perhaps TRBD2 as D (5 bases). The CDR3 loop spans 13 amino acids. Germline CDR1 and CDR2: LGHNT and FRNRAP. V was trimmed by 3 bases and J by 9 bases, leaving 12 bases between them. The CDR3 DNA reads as TGTGCTAGTGGTTTCTCGGGGAACGGTGAGCAGTTCTTC. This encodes CASGFSGNGEQFF.

The CDR3 sequence: CASSIYPGQPLYGYTF. DNA of the CDR3: TGTGCCAGTAGTATATATCCGGGACAGCCACTCTATGGCTACACCTTC. The chain recombines TRBV19 with TRBJ1-2; 7 nucleotides match TRBD1. Germline CDR1 is LNHDA and CDR2 is SQIVND (reference sequence). V was clipped by 2 bases and J by 4 bases; unmatched bases: 10. The CDR3 sequence is 16 residues long. The full variable domain, with the rest looked up from reference TRBV19 and TRBJ1-2, is DGGITQSPKYLFRKEGQNVTLSCEQNLNHDAMYWYRQDPGQGLRLIYYSQIVNDFQKGDIAEGYSVSREKKESFPLTVTSAQKNPTAFYLCASSIYPGQPLYGYTFGSGTRLTVV.

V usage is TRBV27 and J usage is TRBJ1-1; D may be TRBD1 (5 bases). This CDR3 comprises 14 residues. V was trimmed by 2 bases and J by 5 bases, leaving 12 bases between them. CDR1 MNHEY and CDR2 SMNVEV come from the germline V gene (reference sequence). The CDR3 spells CASSLGARGTEAFF. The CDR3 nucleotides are TGTGCCAGCAGTTTAGGGGCCCGGGGGACTGAAGCTTTCTTT.

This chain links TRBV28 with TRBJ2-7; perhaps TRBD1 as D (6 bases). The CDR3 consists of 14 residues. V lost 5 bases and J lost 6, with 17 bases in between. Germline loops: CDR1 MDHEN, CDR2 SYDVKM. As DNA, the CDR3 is TGTGCCAGCAGTGCACGGACAGCGAGGTTCGAGCAGTACTTC. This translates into CASSARTARFEQYF.

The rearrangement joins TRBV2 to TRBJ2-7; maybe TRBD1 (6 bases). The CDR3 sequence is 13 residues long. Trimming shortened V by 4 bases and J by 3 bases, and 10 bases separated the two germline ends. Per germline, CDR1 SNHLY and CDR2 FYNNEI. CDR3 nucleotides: TGTGCCAGCAGTGGGACAGCTAACTACGAGCAGTACTTC. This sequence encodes CASSGTANYEQYF.

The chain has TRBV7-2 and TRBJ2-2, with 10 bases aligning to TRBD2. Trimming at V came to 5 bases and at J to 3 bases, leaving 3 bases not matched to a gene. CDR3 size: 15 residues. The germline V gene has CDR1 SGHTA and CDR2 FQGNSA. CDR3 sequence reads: CASSPLAGDTGELFF. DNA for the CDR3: TGTGCCAGCAGCCCGCTAGCGGGAGACACCGGGGAGCTGTTTTTT.

DNA for the CDR3: TGTGCCAGCAGCCTACGGACAGGGTCGGTTGGCCGTGAGCAGTTCTTC. It translates to CASSLRTGSVGREQFF. The chain couples TRBV5-8 to TRBJ2-1; 8 bases agree with TRBD1. The CDR3 runs to 16 residues. V was pared by 4 bases and J by 9 bases, with 15 bases of the junction left unmatched. Looked up from germline, CDR1 is SGHTS and CDR2 is YDEGEE.

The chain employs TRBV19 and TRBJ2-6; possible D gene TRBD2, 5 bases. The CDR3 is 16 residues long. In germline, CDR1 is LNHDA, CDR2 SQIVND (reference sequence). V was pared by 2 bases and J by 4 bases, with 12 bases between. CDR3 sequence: CASSIMEEPGANVLTF. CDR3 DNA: TGTGCCAGTAGTATAATGGAGGAACCGGGGGCCAACGTCCTGACTTTC. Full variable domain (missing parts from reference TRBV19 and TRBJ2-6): DGGITQSPKYLFRKEGQNVTLSCEQNLNHDAMYWYRQDPGQGLRLIYYSQIVNDFQKGDIAEGYSVSREKKESFPLTVTSAQKNPTAFYLCASSIMEEPGANVLTFGAGSRLTVL.

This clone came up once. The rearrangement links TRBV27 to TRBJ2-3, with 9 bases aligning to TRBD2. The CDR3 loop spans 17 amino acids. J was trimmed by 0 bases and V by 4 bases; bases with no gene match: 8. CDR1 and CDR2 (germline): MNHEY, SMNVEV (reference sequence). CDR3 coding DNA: TGTGCCAGCAGTTACGCCACTAGCGGGTTGAGCACAGATACGCAGTATTTT. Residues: CASSYATSGLSTDTQYF.